This record concerns one T cell receptor beta chain sequence. Its cognate antigen is unknown. This sample was taken from a study of T cells after yellow fever vaccination. The wider study: SMART-Seq v4 Ultra Low Input prepared libraries from low-cell fractions.

Findings and limits, study-wide: Abundant contaminating clonotypes from the bulk population could appear in FACS-sorted repertoires. Subsequent booster samples again held most clones from primary vaccination (96% CD4, about 90% CD8).

They built TCR cDNA with 5'RACE template switching, a step that put in a universal primer site and UMIs. One entry per CDR3 protein results from TCRdb running MiXCR on the 5' RACE reads. The data contain 450,000 to 550,000 distinct CDR3 sequences, 15% to 20% of them singletons. The source material was PBMCs, sampled 15 days after the yellow fever booster vaccination. The sequence was collected from a man aged 25 to 40 who received the YFV17D yellow fever vaccine.

The CDR3 bases are TGTGCCAGCAGCTTGGGGTCCCGGAGGAACAATGAGCAGTTCTTC. Its protein product is CASSLGSRRNNEQFF. This chain links TRBV5-5 with TRBJ2-1; D may be TRBD2 (5 bases). V lost 0 bases to trimming and J lost 5 bases, with 12 bases between them. The germline V gene has CDR1 SGHKS and CDR2 YYEKEE (reference sequence). The CDR3 is 15 residues long.